The entry below gives a single TCR beta chain sequence along with its context. What this receptor recognizes is not known. The record has no base qualities; no much larger clone is one base away. TCR CDR3 regions were amplified from genomic DNA by multiplex PCR using the deep immunoSEQ assay. For each cell subset, the extracted genomic DNA was distributed evenly across all wells of several immunoSEQ 96-well plates, and each plate served as one replicate. For sorted subsets, around 200 ng genomic DNA, equal to tens of thousands of T cell genomes, was loaded into each replicate PCR. The purified libraries were quantified using a Qubit 3.0 fluorometer, sized with a Bioanalyzer 2100, and then quantified again using the KAPA Library Quantification kit. Every immunoSEQ 96-well plate was sequenced on a dedicated single-read 150-cycle Illumina NextSeq 550 flow cell. As for how the authors treated the data: Because only junctional sequences without quality scores were contained in the immunoSEQ output, filtering matching that applied to full-length reads could not be performed. Sequences were annotated with PyIR, a Python wrapper for IgBLAST v1.9, and V/J genes and CDR3 were assigned using IMGT germline references. Reads with weak V/J assignments (E-value above 1e-6), missing CDR3, stop codons, out-of-frame junctions, or ambiguous translated residues were removed. V3J clonotypes were defined by identical inferred V gene, J gene, and CDR3 amino acid sequence. The percentage overlap between two repertoires was calculated by dividing the number of shared unique clonotypes by the size of the smaller repertoire. RTK rarefaction, the Chao1 estimator, and Recon v2.1 estimates of unobserved clonotypes were used to assess repertoire richness. OLGA was used to compute generation probabilities for all TCRbeta clonotypes that the gDNA method yielded from a handful of donors. TCRdb retrieved this table from immuneACCESS and kept in-frame rearrangements only. Not all clones are present; in checked studies, unresolved V genes account for under half, and no reason is known for the remainder. D and trimming come from the DNA, and the V and J calls and clone size come from that table. The sample table holds more than 550,000 clones, of which 80% to 95% were seen once. The ten largest clones represent 34% of the sample.

The entry originates in a study of shared clonotypes between healthy human individuals (TCRdb year 2020). About the investigation overall: A few men and a couple of women, aged 18 to 49 years, made up the cohort. For each donor, three plates each were used for CD4 naive and CD4 memory, two plates were used for CD8 naive, and one plate was used for CD8 memory. To increase sequencing depth and limit assay-specific biases, TCR repertoire library preparation and sequencing were carried out by different laboratories using diverse techniques. To estimate repertoire size and how much clonotype sharing occurs between individuals, the study deeply sequenced the blood TCR repertoires of five healthy adults. Per donor, leukapheresis produced somewhere between about 0.8 and 9.5 billion PBMCs. General study outcomes and caveats: Naive subsets generally had larger estimated clonotype richness than memory subsets did. Pairwise subsampling led to the expectation that sequencing depth would affect the degree of clonotype sharing among donors. Incomplete sequencing was indicated by rarefaction of sorted-subset datasets, despite the large sequencing depth. Sampling was restricted to blood, and TCR repertoires in tissue are likely to differ from TCR repertoires in blood. Because the study included only a small number of donors, the genetic and exposure-history diversity represented was limited. Compared with non-shared clonotypes, the clonotypes found in all four sorted-subset donors had higher generation probabilities. When a handful of donors were compared, the shared fraction of clonotypes was roughly 5% for naive CD4, 3.5% for naive CD8, roughly 2.5% for memory CD4, and 0.35% to 0.4% for memory CD8.

Donors were healthy HIV-negative adults with no recently reported acute infections or vaccinations. Only Caucasian adults living in Nashville, Tennessee, USA were represented among the donors. CD8 memory samples consisted of magnetically selected CD45RO+ cells combined with CCR7-negative CD45RA+ effector memory (TemRA) cells. Blood was obtained by leukapheresis, after which PBMCs were separated by Ficoll-Histopaque density gradient centrifugation and cryopreserved in liquid nitrogen vapor phase. Analytical flow cytometry was used to check the purity and quantity of every magnetically sorted T cell population. Genomic DNA was isolated from every sorted fraction and measured by UV absorbance on a Nanodrop 2000c. From the germline V gene (reference sequence), CDR1 is MNHEY and CDR2 is SMNVEV. The junction carries 18 bases between V and J, which are trimmed by 7 bases and 6 bases respectively. The CDR3 measures 14 amino acids from cysteine to phenylalanine. Only the CDR3 region is kept as DNA, spanning 42 bases read in frame from base 1.

Here the chain combines TRBV27 and TRBJ1-2; 5 matching bases give a weak D call of TRBD1. The sample consisted of memory CD8+ T cells from PBMCs. The intended sense of this specimen's cell subset or site label: CD45RO+ cells pooled with CCR7-negative TemRA cells. This sequence was found in a man in his late teens or twenties in good health. Some clones in this sample may be carry-over from other donors' samples. The CDR3: CASMVGGSVDGYTF. At the DNA level, the sequence is TGTGCCAGCATGGTGGGGGGGTCGGTAGATGGCTACACCTTC.